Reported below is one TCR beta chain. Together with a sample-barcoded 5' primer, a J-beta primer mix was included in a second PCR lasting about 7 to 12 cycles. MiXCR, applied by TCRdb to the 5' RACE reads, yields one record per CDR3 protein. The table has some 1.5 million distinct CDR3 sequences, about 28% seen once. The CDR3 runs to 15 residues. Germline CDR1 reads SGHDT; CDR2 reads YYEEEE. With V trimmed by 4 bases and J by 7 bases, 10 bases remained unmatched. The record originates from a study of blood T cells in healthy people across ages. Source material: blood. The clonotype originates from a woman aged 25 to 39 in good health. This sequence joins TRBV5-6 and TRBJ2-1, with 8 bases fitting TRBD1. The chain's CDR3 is CASSSAGQGWNEQFF. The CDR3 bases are TGTGCCAGCAGCAGCGCCGGACAGGGTTGGAATGAGCAGTTCTTC. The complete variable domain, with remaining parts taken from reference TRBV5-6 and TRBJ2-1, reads DAGVTQSPTHLIKTRGQQVTLRCSPKSGHDTVSWYQQALGQGPQFIFQYYEEEERQRGNFPDRFSGHQFPNYSSELNVNALLLGDSALYLCASSSAGQGWNEQFFGPGTRLTVL.